This T cell receptor beta chain came from a study of CD8 T cells in ankylosing spondylitis. Regarding the study as a whole: Earlier studies detected some motif variants in reactive arthritis synovial fluid and blood. Blood of patients with ankylosing spondylitis appeared to be characterized by a TCR beta motif of eight highly homologous variants.

V was trimmed by 2 bases and J by 4 bases, leaving 3 bases between them. The CDR3 is made up of 12 amino acids. Germline CDR1 and CDR2: SGHVS and FQNEAQ. A quantitative 5'-RACE method, one with molecular barcodes, was used to make TCR beta libraries. TCRdb re-called the 5' RACE reads with MiXCR, one entry per CDR3 protein. This table has approximately 130,000 distinct CDR3 sequences, about an eighth appearing once. Remarks on this clonotype: Its target is unknown.

The chain employs TRBV7-8 and TRBJ1-5; D unclear. This clonotype originated in a female donor with ankylosing spondylitis or in good health (not recorded which). Sample: blood, either unsorted or a sorted T cell fraction (not recorded which). The CDR3 here is CASSLSNQPQHF. In DNA, the CDR3 is TGTGCCAGCAGCTTATCGAATCAGCCCCAGCATTTT.